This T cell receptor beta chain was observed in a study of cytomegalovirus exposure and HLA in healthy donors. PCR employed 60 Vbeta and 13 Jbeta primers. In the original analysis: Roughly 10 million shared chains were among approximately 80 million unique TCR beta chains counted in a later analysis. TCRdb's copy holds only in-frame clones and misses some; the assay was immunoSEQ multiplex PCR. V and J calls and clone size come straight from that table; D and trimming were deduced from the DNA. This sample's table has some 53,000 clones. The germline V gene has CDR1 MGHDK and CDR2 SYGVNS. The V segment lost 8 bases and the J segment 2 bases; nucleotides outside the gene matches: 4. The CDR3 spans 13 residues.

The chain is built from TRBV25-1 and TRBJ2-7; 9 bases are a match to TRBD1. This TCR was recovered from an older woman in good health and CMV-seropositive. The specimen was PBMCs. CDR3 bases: TGTGCCAGCCCAAGGACAGGGGCCTACGAGCAGTACTTC. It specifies CASPRTGAYEQYF.